This T cell receptor beta chain was recovered during a study of tumor-infiltrating lymphocytes in primary liver carcinoma. Note on this clonotype: Here the CDR3 omits its conserved ending phenylalanine or tryptophan, so a read error is the likely source.

Germline V lookup: CDR1 SGHAT, CDR2 FQNNGV. There are 15 residues in the CDR3. From about 20-30 mg of unsorted bulk tissue, DNA and RNA were co-extracted together. TCR beta cDNA was reverse-transcribed from roughly 520 ng of total RNA. The reaction used a constant-region primer and ProtoScript II reverse transcriptase. Slightly modified ARM-PCR, run as three nested multiplex PCR rounds, produced the TCR beta libraries. Rounds one and two of PCR, each of roughly 11 cycles, were primed with TRBV1-TRBV30 forward primers and a C-beta reverse primer. TCRdb itself ran the multiplex PCR reads through MiXCR, one entry per CDR3 protein. The data show around 81,000 distinct CDR3 sequences, 65% to 75% seen once.

The clonotype comes from a woman aged 55 to 70 with primary liver carcinoma and hepatitis B virus infection. The sequenced sample was liver tumor tissue from sampling region 4. Regarding subset: tumor region T4, right-lateral pole. This chain uses TRBV11-2 with TRBJ1-2; D gene unclear. Here the CDR3 reads CASGLESAGYYGYTL. As DNA, the CDR3 is TGTGCCAGCGGCTTAGAGAGTGCTGGTTACTATGGCTACACCTTG.